The clone carrying this TCR beta chain was seen only a few times. This sample is drawn from a study of blood T cell repertoires in COVID-19. Across the whole study: The United States, Italy and Spain provided the acute and convalescent COVID-19 samples.

TCRdb keeps only in-frame clones here, not all; method: immunoSEQ multiplex PCR. The profile shows around 56,000 clones, 73% of them singletons. Sequencing input: peripheral blood. This clonotype was sampled from a woman aged 45-65 years with active or convalescent COVID-19.

The CDR3 here is CASRGHYEQYF. CDR3 bases: TGTGCCAGCAGGGGACACTACGAGCAGTACTTC. The chain employs TRBV2 and TRBJ2-7; D is perhaps TRBD1 (6 bases). This CDR3 is 11 amino acids long. V gave up 6 bases and J gave up 3 bases, with 6 bases separating them. Germline assignment: CDR1 SNHLY and CDR2 FYNNEI.